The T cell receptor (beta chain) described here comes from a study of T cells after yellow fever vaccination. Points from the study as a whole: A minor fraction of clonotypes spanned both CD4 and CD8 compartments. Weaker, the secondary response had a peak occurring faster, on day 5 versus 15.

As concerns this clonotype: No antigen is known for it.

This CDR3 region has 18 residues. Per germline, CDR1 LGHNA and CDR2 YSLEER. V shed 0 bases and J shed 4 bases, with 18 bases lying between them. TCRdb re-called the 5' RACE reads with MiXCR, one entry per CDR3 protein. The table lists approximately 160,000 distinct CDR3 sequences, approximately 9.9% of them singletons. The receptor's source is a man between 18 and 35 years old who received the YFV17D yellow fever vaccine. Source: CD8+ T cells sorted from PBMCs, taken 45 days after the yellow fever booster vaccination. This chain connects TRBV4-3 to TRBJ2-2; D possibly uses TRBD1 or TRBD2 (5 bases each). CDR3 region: CASSQEAGIAKITGELFF. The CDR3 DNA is TGCGCCAGCAGCCAAGAGGCAGGGATAGCGAAGATCACCGGGGAGCTGTTTTTT.